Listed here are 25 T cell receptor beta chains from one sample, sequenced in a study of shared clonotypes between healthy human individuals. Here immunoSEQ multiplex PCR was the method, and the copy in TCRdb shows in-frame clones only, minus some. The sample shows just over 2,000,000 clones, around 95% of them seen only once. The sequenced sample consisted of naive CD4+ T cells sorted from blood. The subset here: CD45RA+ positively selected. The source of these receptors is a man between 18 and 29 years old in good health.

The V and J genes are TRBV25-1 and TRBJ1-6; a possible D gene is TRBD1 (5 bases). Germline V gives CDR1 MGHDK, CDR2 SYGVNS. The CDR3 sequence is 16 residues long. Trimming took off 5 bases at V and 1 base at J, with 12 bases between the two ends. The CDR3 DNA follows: TGTGCCAGCAGTCTTGGGACGGGGTCCTATAATTCACCCCTCCACTTT. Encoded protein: CASSLGTGSYNSPLHF.

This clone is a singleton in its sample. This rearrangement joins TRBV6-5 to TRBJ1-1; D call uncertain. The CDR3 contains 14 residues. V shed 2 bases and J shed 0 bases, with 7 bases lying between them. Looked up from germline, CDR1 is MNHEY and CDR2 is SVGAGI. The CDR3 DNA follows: TGTGCCAGCAGTTACAACGTCGTGAACACTGAAGCTTTCTTT. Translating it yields CASSYNVVNTEAFF.

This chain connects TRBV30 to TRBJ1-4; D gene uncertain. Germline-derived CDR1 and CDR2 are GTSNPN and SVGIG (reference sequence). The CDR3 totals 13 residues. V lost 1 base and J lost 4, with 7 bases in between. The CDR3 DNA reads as TGTGCCTGGAGTGGGGCCGTTAATGAAAAACTGTTTTTT. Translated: CAWSGAVNEKLFF.

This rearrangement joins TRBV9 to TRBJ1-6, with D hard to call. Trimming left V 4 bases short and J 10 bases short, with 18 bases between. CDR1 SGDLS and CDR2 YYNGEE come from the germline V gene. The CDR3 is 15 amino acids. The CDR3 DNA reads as TGTGCCAGCAGCCCCCTTTCGGGTAAAGGCTCACCCCTCCACTTT. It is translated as CASSPLSGKGSPLHF.

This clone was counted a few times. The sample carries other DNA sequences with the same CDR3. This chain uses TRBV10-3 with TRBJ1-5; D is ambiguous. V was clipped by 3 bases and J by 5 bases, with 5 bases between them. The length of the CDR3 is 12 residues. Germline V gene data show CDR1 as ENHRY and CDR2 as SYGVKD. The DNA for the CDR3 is TGTGCCATCAGTGACGGGGATCAGCCCCAGCATTTT. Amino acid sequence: CAISDGDQPQHF.

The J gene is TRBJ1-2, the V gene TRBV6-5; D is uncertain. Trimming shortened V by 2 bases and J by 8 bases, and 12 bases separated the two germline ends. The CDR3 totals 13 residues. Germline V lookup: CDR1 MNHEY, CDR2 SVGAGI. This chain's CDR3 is CASSYPGLAGYTF. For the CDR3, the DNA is TGTGCCAGCAGTTACCCGGGGTTAGCGGGCTACACCTTC.

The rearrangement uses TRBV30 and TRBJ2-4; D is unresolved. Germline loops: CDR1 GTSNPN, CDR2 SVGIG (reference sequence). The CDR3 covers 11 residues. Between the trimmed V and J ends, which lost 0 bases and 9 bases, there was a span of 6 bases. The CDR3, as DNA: TGTGCCTGGAGTGTACGGAGCATTCAGTACTTC. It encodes CAWSVRSIQYF. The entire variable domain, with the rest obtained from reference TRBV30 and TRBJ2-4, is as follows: SQTIHQWPATLVQPVGSPLSLECTVEGTSNPNLYWYRQAAGRGLQLLFYSVGIGQISSEVPQNLSASRPQDRQFILSSKKLLLSDSGFYLCAWSVRSIQYFGAGTRLSVL.

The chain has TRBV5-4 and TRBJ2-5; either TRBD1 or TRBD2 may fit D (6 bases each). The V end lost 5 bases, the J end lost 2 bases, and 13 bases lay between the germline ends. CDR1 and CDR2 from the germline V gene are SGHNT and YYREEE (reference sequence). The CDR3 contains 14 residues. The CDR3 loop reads CASSTGASQETQYF. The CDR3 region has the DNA TGTGCCAGCAGTACGGGGGCTTCGCAAGAGACCCAGTACTTC.

The CDR3 nucleotides are TGTGCCAGCTCACCACCGAGCTCCGCTAATGAAGCTTTCTTT. Its protein is CASSPPSSANEAFF. The J gene is TRBJ1-1, the V gene TRBV18; D gene uncertain. V lost 0 bases and J lost 7, with 12 bases in between. The CDR3 covers 14 residues. Germline V gene sequence: CDR1 KGHSH, CDR2 LQKENI.

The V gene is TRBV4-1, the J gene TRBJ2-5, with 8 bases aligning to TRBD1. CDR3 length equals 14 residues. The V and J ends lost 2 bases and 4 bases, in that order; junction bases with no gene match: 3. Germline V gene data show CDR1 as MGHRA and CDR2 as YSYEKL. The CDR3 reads CASSQTTGVETQYF. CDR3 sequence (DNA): TGCGCCAGCAGCCAAACGACAGGGGTAGAGACCCAGTACTTC.

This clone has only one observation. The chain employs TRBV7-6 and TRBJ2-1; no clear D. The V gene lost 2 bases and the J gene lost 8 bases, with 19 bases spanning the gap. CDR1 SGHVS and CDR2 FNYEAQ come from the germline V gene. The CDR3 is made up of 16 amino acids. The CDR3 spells CASSLLRYMLLHEQFF. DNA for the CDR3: TGTGCCAGCAGCTTACTAAGGTACATGCTGCTCCATGAGCAGTTCTTC.

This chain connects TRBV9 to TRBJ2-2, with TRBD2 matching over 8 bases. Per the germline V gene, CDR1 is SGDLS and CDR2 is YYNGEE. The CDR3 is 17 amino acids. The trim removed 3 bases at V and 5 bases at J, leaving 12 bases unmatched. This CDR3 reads CASSARTAGVGTGELFF. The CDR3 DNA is TGTGCCAGCAGCGCCAGAACAGCGGGAGTTGGAACCGGGGAGCTGTTTTTT.

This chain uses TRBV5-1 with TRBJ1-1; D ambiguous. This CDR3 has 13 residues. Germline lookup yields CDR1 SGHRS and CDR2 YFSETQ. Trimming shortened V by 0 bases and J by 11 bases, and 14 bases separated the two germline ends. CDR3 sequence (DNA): TGCGCCAGCAGCTTGGTGGGAAGGAGTAGGGCTTTCTTT. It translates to CASSLVGRSRAFF. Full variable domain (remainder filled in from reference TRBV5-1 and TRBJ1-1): KAGVTQTPRYLIKTRGQQVTLSCSPISGHRSVSWYQQTPGQGLQFLFEYFSETQRNKGNFPGRFSGRQFSNSRSEMNVSTLELGDSALYLCASSLVGRSRAFFGQGTRLTVV.

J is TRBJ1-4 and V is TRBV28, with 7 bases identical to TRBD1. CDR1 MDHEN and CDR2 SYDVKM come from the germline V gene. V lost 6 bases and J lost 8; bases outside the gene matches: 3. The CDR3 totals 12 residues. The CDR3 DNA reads TGTGCCAGCAGACAGGGGAGCGAAAAACTGTTTTTT. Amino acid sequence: CASRQGSEKLFF.

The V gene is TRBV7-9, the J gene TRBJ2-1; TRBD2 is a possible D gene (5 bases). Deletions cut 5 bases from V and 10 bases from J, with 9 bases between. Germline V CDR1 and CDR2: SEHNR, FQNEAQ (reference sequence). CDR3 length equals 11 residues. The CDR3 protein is CASSEGIEQFF. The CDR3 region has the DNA TGTGCCAGCAGCGAGGGTATAGAGCAGTTCTTC.

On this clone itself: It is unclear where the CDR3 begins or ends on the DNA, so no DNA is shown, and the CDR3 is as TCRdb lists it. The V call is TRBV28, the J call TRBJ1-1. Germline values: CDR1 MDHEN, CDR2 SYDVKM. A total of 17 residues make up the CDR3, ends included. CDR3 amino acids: CASTVRTFGAVSAEAFF.

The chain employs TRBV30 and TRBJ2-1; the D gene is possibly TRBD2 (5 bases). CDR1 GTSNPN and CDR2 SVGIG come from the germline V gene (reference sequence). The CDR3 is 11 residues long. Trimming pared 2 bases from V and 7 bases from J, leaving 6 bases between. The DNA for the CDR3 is TGTGCCTGGAGTTTAGCGAATGAGCAGTTCTTC. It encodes CAWSLANEQFF.

The CDR3 bases are TGTGCCAGCAGATCTGGGGGGTACACACGCAACGGCTACACCTTC. Amino acid sequence: CASRSGGYTRNGYTF. V and J are TRBV6-1 and TRBJ1-2; TRBD1 is a possible D gene (5 bases). CDR1 is MNHNS and CDR2 is SASEGT in the germline V gene. CDR3 size: 15 residues. V lost 6 bases and J lost 8, with 22 bases in between.

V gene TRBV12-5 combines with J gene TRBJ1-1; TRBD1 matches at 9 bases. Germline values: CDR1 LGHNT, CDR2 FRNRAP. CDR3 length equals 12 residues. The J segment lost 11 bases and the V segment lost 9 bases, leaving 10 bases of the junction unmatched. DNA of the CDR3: TGTGCTAGCGGAACAGGGGGCGAGGGGGCTTTCTTT. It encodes CASGTGGEGAFF.

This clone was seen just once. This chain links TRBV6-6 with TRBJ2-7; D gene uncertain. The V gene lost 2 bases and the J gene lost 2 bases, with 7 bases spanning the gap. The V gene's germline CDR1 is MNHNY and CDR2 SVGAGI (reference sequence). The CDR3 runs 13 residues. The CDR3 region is CASSYTQTYEQYF. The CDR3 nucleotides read TGTGCCAGCAGTTACACCCAGACCTACGAGCAGTACTTC.

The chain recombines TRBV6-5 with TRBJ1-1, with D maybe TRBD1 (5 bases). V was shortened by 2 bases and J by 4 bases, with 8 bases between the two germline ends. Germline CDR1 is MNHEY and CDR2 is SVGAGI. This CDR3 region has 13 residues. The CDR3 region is CASSYDRSTEAFF. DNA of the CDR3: TGTGCCAGCAGTTACGACAGATCCACTGAAGCTTTCTTT.

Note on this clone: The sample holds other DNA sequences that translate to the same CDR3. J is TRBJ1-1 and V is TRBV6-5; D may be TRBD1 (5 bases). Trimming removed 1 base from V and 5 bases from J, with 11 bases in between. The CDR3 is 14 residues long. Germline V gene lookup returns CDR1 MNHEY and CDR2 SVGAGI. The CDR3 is CASSYLAGGTEAFF. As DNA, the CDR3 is TGTGCCAGCAGTTACTTGGCGGGGGGGACTGAAGCTTTCTTT.

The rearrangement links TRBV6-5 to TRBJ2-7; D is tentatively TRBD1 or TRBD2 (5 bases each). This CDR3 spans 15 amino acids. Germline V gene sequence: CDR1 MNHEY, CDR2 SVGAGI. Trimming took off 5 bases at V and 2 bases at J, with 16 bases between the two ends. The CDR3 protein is CASSRGLRGTYEQYF. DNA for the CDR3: TGTGCCAGCAGTCGGGGCCTGAGGGGAACCTACGAGCAGTACTTC.

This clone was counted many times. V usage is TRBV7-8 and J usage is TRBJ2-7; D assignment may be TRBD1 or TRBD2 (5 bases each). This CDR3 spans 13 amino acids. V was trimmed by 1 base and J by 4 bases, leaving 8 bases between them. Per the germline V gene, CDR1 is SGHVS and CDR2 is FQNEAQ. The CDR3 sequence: CASSLGGWYEQYF. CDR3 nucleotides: TGTGCCAGCAGCTTAGGGGGGTGGTACGAGCAGTACTTC. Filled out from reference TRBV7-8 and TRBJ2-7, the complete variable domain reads GAGVSQSPRYKVAKRGQDVALRCDPISGHVSLFWYQQALGQGPEFLTYFQNEAQLDKSGLPSDRFFAERPEGSVSTLKIQRTQQEDSAVYLCASSLGGWYEQYFGPGTRLTVT.

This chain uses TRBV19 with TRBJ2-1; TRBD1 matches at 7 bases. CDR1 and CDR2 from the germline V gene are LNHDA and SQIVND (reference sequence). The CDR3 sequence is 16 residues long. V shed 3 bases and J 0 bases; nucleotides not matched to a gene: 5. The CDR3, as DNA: TGTGCCAGTAGTATTCTGACAGGGAGCTCCTACAATGAGCAGTTCTTC. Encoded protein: CASSILTGSSYNEQFF. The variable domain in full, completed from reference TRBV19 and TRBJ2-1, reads DGGITQSPKYLFRKEGQNVTLSCEQNLNHDAMYWYRQDPGQGLRLIYYSQIVNDFQKGDIAEGYSVSREKKESFPLTVTSAQKNPTAFYLCASSILTGSSYNEQFFGPGTRLTVL.